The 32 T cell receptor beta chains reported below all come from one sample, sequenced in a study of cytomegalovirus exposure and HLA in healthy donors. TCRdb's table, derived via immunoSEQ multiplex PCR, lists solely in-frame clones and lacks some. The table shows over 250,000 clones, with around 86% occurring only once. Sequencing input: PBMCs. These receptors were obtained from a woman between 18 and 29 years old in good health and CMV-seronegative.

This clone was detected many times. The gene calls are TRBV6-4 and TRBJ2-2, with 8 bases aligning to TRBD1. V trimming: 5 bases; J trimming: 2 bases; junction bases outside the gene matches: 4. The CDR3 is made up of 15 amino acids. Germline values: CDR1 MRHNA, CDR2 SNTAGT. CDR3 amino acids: CASSPGQENTGELFF. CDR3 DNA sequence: TGTGCCAGCAGTCCGGGACAGGAAAACACCGGGGAGCTGTTTTTT.

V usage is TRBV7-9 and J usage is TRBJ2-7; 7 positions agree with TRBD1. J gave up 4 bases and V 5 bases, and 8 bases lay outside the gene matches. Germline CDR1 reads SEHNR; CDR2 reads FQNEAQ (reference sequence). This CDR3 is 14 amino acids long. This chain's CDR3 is CASSAGTARYEQYF. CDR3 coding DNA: TGTGCCAGCAGCGCCGGGACAGCGAGATACGAGCAGTACTTC.

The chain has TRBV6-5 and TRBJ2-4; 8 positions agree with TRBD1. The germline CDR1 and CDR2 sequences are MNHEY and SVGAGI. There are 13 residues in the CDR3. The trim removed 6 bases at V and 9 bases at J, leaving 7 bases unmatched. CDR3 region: CASSSAGGSIQYF. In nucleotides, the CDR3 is TGTGCCAGCAGCTCCGCAGGGGGCAGCATTCAGTACTTC.

CDR3 coding DNA: TGTGCCAGCAGTTTATACCCCCAGGGGACAAGAGGCAATCAGCCCCAGCATTTT. It codes for CASSLYPQGTRGNQPQHF. The gene calls are TRBV28 and TRBJ1-5, with D possibly being TRBD1 (6 bases). The germline V gene encodes CDR1 MDHEN and CDR2 SYDVKM. V was pared by 1 base and J by 2 bases, with 18 bases between. The CDR3 contains 18 residues.

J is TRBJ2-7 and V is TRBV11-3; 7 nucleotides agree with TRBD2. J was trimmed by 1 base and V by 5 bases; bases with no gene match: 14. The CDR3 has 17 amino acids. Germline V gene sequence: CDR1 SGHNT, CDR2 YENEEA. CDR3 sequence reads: CASSPISSGRKSYEQYF. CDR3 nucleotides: TGTGCCAGCAGCCCGATATCTAGCGGACGAAAATCCTACGAGCAGTACTTC.

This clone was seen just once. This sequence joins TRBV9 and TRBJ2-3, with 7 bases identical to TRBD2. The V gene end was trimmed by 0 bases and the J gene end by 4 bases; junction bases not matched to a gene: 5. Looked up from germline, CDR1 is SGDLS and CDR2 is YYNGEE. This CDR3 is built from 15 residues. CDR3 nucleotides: TGTGCCAGCAGCGTAGGGACTAGTAGGGCAGATACGCAGTATTTT. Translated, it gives CASSVGTSRADTQYF.

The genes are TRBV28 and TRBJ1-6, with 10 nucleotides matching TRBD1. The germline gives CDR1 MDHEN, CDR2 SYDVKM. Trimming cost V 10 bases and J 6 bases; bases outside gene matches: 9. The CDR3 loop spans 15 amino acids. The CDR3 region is CATDFGTGVNSPLHF. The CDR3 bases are TGTGCCACAGATTTCGGGACAGGGGTTAATTCACCCCTCCACTTT.

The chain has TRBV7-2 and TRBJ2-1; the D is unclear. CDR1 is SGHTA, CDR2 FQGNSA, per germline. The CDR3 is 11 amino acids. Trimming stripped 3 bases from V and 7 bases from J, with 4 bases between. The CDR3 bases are TGTGCCAGCAGCTTGGCTAATGAGCAGTTCTTC. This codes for CASSLANEQFF.

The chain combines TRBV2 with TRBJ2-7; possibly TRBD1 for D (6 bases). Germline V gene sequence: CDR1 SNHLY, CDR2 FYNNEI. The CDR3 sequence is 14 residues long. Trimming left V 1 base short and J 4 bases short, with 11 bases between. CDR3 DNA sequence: TGTGCCAGCAGTGAAGTTGGACAGCTATACGAGCAGTACTTC. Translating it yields CASSEVGQLYEQYF.

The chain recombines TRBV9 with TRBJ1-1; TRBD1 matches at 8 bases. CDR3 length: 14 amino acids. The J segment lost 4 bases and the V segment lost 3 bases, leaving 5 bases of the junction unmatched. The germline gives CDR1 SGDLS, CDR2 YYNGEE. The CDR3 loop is CASSATGDGTEAFF. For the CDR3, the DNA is TGTGCCAGCAGCGCGACAGGGGATGGCACTGAAGCTTTCTTT.

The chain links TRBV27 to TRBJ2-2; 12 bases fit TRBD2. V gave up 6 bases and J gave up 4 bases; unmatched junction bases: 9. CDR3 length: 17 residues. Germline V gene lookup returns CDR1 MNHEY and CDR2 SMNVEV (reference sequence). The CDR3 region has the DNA TGTGCCAGCAGGACTAGCGGGAGAGCCCCGAGCACCGGGGAGCTGTTTTTT. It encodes CASRTSGRAPSTGELFF.

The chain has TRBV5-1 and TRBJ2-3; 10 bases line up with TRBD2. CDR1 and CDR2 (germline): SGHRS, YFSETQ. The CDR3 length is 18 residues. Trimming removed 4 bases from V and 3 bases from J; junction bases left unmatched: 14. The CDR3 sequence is CASSPRTPSGGPTDTQYF. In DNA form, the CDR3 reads TGCGCCAGCAGCCCACGAACCCCTAGCGGGGGTCCAACAGATACGCAGTATTTT. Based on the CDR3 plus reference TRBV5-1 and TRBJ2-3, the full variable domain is KAGVTQTPRYLIKTRGQQVTLSCSPISGHRSVSWYQQTPGQGLQFLFEYFSETQRNKGNFPGRFSGRQFSNSRSEMNVSTLELGDSALYLCASSPRTPSGGPTDTQYFGPGTRLTVL.

The CDR3 loop reads CASSSLTSSGGDTQYF. The CDR3 nucleotides are TGTGCCAGCAGCTCCCTAACTAGCTCTGGTGGAGATACGCAGTATTTT. This rearrangement joins TRBV7-9 to TRBJ2-3, with D perhaps matching TRBD2 (6 bases). Trimming pared 4 bases from V and 5 bases from J, leaving 19 bases between. This CDR3 spans 16 amino acids. Germline CDR1 is SEHNR and CDR2 is FQNEAQ (reference sequence).

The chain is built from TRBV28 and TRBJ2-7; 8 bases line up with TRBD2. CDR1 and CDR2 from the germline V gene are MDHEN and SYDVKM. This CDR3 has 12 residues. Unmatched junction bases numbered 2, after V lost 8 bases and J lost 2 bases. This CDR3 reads CASSGGAYEQYF. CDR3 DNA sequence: TGTGCCAGCTCGGGGGGGGCCTACGAGCAGTACTTC. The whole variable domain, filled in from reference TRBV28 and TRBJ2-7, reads DVKVTQSSRYLVKRTGEKVFLECVQDMDHENMFWYRQDPGLGLRLIYFSYDVKMKEKGDIPEGYSVSREKKERFSLILESASTNQTSMYLCASSGGAYEQYFGPGTRLTVT.

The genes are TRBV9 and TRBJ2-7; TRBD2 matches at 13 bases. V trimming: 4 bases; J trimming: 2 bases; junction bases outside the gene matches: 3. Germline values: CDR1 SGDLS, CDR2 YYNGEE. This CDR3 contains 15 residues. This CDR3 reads CASSWGLAGTYEQYF. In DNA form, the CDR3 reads TGTGCCAGCAGCTGGGGACTAGCGGGGACCTACGAGCAGTACTTC.

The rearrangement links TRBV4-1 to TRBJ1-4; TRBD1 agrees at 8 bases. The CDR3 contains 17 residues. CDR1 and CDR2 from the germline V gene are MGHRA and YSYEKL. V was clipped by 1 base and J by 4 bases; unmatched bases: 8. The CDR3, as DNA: TGCGCCAGCAGCCAAGCCCCCAGACAGGGGTTTAATGAAAAACTGTTTTTT. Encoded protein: CASSQAPRQGFNEKLFF.

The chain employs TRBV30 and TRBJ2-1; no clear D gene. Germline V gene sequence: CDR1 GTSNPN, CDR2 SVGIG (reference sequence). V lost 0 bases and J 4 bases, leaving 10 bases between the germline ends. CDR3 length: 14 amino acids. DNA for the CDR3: TGTGCCTGGAGTGTAAGGCAGACTTACAATGAGCAGTTCTTC. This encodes CAWSVRQTYNEQFF.

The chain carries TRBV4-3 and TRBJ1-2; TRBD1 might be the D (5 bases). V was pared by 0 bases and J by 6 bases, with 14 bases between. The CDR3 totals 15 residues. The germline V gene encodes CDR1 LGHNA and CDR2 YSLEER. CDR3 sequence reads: CASSQEGRGGDGYTF. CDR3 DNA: TGCGCCAGCAGCCAAGAGGGACGGGGCGGGGATGGCTACACCTTC.

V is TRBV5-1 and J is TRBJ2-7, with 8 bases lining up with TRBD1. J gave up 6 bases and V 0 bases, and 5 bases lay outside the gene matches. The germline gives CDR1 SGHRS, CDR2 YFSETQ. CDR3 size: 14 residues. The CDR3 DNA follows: TGCGCCAGCAGCTTGGGGACAGGGTTCTCCGAGCAGTACTTC. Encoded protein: CASSLGTGFSEQYF.

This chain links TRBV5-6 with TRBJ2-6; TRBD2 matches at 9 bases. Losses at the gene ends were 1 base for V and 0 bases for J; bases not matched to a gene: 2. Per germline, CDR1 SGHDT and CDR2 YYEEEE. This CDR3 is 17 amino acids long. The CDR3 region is CASSLTSGHSGANVLTF. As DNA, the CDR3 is TGTGCCAGCAGCTTGACTAGCGGGCACTCTGGGGCCAACGTCCTGACTTTC.

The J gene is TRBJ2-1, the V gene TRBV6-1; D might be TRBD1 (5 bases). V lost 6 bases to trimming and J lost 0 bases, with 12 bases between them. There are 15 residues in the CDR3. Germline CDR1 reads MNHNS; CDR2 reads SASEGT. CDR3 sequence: CASSGQHGSYNEQFF. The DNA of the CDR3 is TGTGCCAGCAGCGGACAACACGGCTCCTACAATGAGCAGTTCTTC.

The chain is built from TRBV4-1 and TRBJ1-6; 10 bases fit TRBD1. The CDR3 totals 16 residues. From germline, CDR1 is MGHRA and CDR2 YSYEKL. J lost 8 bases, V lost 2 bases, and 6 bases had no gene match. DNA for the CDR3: TGCGCCAGCAGCCAAACCACCGGGACAGGGGATTCACCCCTCCACTTT. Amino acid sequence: CASSQTTGTGDSPLHF.

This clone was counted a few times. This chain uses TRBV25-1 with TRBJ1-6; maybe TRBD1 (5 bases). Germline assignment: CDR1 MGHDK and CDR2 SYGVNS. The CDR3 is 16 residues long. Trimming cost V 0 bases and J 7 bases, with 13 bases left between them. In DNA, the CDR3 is TGTGCCAGCAGTGAATATGGGTTGGGGGGAAATTCACCCCTCCACTTT. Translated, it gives CASSEYGLGGNSPLHF.

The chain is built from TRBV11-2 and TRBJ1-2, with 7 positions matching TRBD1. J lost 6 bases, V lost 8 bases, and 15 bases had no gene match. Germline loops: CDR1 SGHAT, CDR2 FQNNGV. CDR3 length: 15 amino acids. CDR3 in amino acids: CASGRWGQLRHGYTF. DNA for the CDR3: TGTGCCAGCGGGAGGTGGGGACAGCTAAGGCATGGCTACACCTTC.

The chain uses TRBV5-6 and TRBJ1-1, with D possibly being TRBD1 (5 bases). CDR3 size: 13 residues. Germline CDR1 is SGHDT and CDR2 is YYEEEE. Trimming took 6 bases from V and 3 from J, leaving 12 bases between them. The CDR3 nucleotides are TGTGCCAGCACCGGAGGGGAACACACTGAAGCTTTCTTT. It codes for CASTGGEHTEAFF.

This CDR3 reads CATRTYEAQPQHF. The CDR3 coding sequence is TGTGCCACCAGGACCTACGAGGCTCAGCCCCAGCATTTT. The chain couples TRBV28 to TRBJ1-5, with D unresolved. Between the trimmed V and J ends, which lost 10 bases and 6 bases, there was a span of 16 bases. Looked up from germline, CDR1 is MDHEN and CDR2 is SYDVKM. The CDR3 covers 13 residues.

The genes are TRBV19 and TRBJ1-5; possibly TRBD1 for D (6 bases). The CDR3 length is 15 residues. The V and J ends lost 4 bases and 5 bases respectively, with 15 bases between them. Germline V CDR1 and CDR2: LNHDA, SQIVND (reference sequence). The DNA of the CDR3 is TGTGCCAGTAGTACCAGTGACAACAGGGATCAGCCCCAGCATTTT. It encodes CASSTSDNRDQPQHF.

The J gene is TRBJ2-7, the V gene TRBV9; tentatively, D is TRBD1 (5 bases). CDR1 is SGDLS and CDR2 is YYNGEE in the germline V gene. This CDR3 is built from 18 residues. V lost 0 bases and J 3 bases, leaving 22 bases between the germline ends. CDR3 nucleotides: TGTGCCAGCAGCGTAGGCCCCTCCACAGGCCAGTTAAACTACGAGCAGTACTTC. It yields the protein CASSVGPSTGQLNYEQYF.

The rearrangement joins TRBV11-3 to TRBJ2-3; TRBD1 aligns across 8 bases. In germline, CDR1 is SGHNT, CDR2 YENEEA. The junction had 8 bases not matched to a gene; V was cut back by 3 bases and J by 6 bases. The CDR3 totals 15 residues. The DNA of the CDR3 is TGTGCCAGCAGCTTGGACAGGGTCACGCAGGATACGCAGTATTTT. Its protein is CASSLDRVTQDTQYF.

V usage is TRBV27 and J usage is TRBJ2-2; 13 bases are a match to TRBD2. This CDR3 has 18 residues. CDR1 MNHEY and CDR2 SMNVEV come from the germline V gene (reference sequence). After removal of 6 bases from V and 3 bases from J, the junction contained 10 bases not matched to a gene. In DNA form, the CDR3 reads TGTGCCAGCAGACCACTAGCGGGAGGGCCTGGGTACACCGGGGAGCTGTTTTTT. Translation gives CASRPLAGGPGYTGELFF.

The CDR3 reads CATSRGRALTDTQYF. As DNA, the CDR3 is TGTGCCACCAGCAGAGGGAGGGCCCTGACAGATACGCAGTATTTT. The chain carries TRBV15 and TRBJ2-3; perhaps TRBD2 as D (6 bases). The CDR3 has 15 amino acids. V shed 1 base and J shed 3 bases, with 11 bases lying between them. Germline loops: CDR1 LNHNV, CDR2 YYDKDF (reference sequence).

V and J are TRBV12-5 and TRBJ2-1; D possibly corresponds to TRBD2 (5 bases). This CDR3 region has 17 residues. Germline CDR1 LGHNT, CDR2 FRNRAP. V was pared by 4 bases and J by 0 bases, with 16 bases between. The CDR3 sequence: CASGSPRTLSSYNEQFF. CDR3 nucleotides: TGTGCTAGTGGTTCACCCCGGACTCTCAGCTCCTACAATGAGCAGTTCTTC.